A single sample gave rise to the 14 T cell receptor beta chains below, sequenced in a study of T cells in Graves' hyperthyroidism and ophthalmopathy. TCR beta CDR3 regions were amplified from RNA transcripts. A set of HTBI primers served as the primers for a first-round RT-PCR of the TCR CDR3. TCRdb redid the calling of the multiplex PCR reads with MiXCR, one entry per CDR3 protein. The table shows hundreds of thousands of distinct CDR3 sequences, with 12% to 15% occurring only once. Sequencing was done on a sample of blood. These TCRs come from a woman between 18 and 29 years old with Graves' hyperthyroidism.

The rearrangement uses TRBV14 and TRBJ2-3; D gene uncertain. Germline V CDR1 and CDR2: SGHDN, FVKESK. The CDR3 is made up of 16 amino acids. Trimming removed 4 bases at V and 0 bases at J, with 14 bases between. The CDR3 protein is CASSPGLVRSTDTQYF. CDR3 sequence (DNA): TGTGCCAGCAGCCCCGGGCTAGTGCGAAGCACAGATACGCAGTATTTT.

This clonotype turned up a few times. V and J are TRBV6-1 and TRBJ1-1; 8 bases line up with TRBD1. With V trimmed by 7 bases and J by 2 bases, 6 bases remained unmatched. The CDR3 spans 14 residues. Per germline, CDR1 MNHNS and CDR2 SASEGT. As DNA, the CDR3 is TGTGCCAGCACTATGGACAGGGTCAACACTGAAGCTTTCTTT. Translation: CASTMDRVNTEAFF.

This chain connects TRBV3-1 to TRBJ1-5; no definite D call. This CDR3 comprises 14 residues. Trimming pared 0 bases from V and 9 bases from J, leaving 12 bases between. Germline V gene sequence: CDR1 LGHDT, CDR2 YNNKEL (reference sequence). The CDR3 nucleotides are TGTGCCAGCAGCCAAGATTTCGGGAGTCGGCCCCAGCATTTT. This translates into CASSQDFGSRPQHF.

This clonotype was recorded at least ten times. The genes are TRBV7-9 and TRBJ2-7, with D perhaps matching TRBD2 (6 bases). Germline V gives CDR1 SEHNR, CDR2 FQNEAQ (reference sequence). V was clipped by 5 bases and J by 5 bases, with 16 bases between them. The CDR3 runs 14 residues. The CDR3 nucleotides read TGTGCCAGCAGCATATGGGGGAGGCCTCACGAGCAGTACTTC. Amino acid sequence: CASSIWGRPHEQYF.

This clonotype was seen at least ten times. The V gene is TRBV3-1, the J gene TRBJ2-7; D gene ambiguous. V lost 2 bases to trimming and J lost 2 bases, with 4 bases between them. This CDR3 has 12 amino acids. Germline lookup yields CDR1 LGHDT and CDR2 YNNKEL (reference sequence). The CDR3 DNA reads TGTGCCAGCAGCCAAAGACCCTACGAGCAGTACTTC. As protein: CASSQRPYEQYF.

This clonotype was counted at least ten times. The chain combines TRBV2 with TRBJ2-7; D ambiguous. CDR3 length equals 12 residues. V lost 4 bases to trimming and J lost 4 bases, with 8 bases between them. The germline V gene has CDR1 SNHLY and CDR2 FYNNEI. The CDR3 reads CASSADKYEQYF. CDR3 nucleotide sequence: TGTGCCAGCAGTGCTGACAAATACGAGCAGTACTTC.

This clonotype appeared many times. The rearrangement uses TRBV6-1 and TRBJ1-3; 7 bases line up with TRBD1. The V gene end was trimmed by 6 bases and the J gene end by 1 base; junction bases not matched to a gene: 3. Looked up from germline, CDR1 is MNHNS and CDR2 is SASEGT. The CDR3 has 14 residues. In DNA form, the CDR3 reads TGTGCCAGCAGCCCGGACAGGTCTGGAAACACCATATATTTT. Translated, it gives CASSPDRSGNTIYF.

This clonotype was seen at least ten times. The chain links TRBV20-1 to TRBJ2-3; TRBD2 matches at 10 bases. The CDR3 contains 15 residues. The ends lost 3 bases at V and 0 bases at J; junction bases unmatched: 3. Germline loops: CDR1 DFQATT, CDR2 SNEGSKA (reference sequence). The CDR3 DNA reads TGCAGTGCTAGTACTAGCGGGGATAGCACAGATACGCAGTATTTT. Translated, it gives CSASTSGDSTDTQYF.

Ten or more counts support this clonotype. The chain has TRBV2 and TRBJ2-7; D gene uncertain. Germline V gene data show CDR1 as SNHLY and CDR2 as FYNNEI. V lost 9 bases and J lost 3, with 9 bases in between. The CDR3 runs to 11 residues. Here the CDR3 reads CASQVYYEQYF. The CDR3 DNA is TGTGCCAGTCAGGTTTACTACGAGCAGTACTTC.

The sample holds a few counts of this clonotype. This sequence joins TRBV7-9 and TRBJ1-2, with TRBD1 matching over 7 bases. Per the germline V gene, CDR1 is SEHNR and CDR2 is FQNEAQ (reference sequence). CDR3 size: 14 residues. The ends lost 7 bases at V and 5 bases at J; junction bases unmatched: 10. As DNA, the CDR3 is TGTGCCAGCACCCGGGGTGGACAGGCTTATGGCTACACCTTC. This codes for CASTRGGQAYGYTF.

In this sample, this clonotype turned up many times. V and J are TRBV11-2 and TRBJ2-7; D remains unclear. The V end was cut by 5 bases, the J end by 6 bases, with 8 bases between. This CDR3 is 11 amino acids long. Per germline, CDR1 SGHAT and CDR2 FQNNGV. The CDR3 DNA is TGTGCCAGCAGCCGGGCCCTCGAGCAGTACTTC. Protein sequence: CASSRALEQYF.

This clonotype was recorded at least ten times. This chain links TRBV18 with TRBJ2-1; TRBD2 matches at 10 bases. With V trimmed by 3 bases and J by 9 bases, 8 bases remained unmatched. This CDR3 is built from 15 residues. The germline V gene encodes CDR1 KGHSH and CDR2 LQKENI. The CDR3 sequence is CASSPRLAGVPEQFF. The CDR3 region has the DNA TGTGCCAGCTCACCCCGGCTAGCGGGAGTACCTGAGCAGTTCTTC.

This clonotype occurred many times. This chain joins TRBV30 and TRBJ1-4; D possibly corresponds to TRBD1 (5 bases). V lost 7 bases, J lost 0 bases, and 24 bases lay in between. CDR1 and CDR2 (germline): GTSNPN, SVGIG (reference sequence). CDR3 length: 18 residues. In DNA, the CDR3 is TGTGCCTACGCAGAGCAGGGACTGATATTTGCAACTAATGAAAAACTGTTTTTT. Its translation is CAYAEQGLIFATNEKLFF.

This clonotype has a count of ten or more. The chain carries TRBV28 and TRBJ1-2, with D unresolved. This CDR3 is 14 amino acids long. Trimming left V 5 bases short and J 7 bases short, with 17 bases between. Germline V gene lookup returns CDR1 MDHEN and CDR2 SYDVKM. The CDR3: CASSIQEPAFGYTF. Written as DNA, the CDR3 is TGTGCCAGCAGTATCCAGGAGCCCGCTTTTGGCTACACCTTC.